These T cell receptor beta chains were read from a single sample in a study of beta chain features in type 1 diabetes. The assay was immunoSEQ multiplex PCR, and TCRdb's table has in-frame clones only and misses some. This table holds about 650,000 clones, approximately 13% found once. Material: naive CD4+ T cells from blood. These receptors were obtained from a man aged 25-45 years with type 1 diabetes. CDR3s include the opening cysteine and the closing phenylalanine or tryptophan. D genes are given only for firm matches. Not all rows give a size; the values are once, few, many and, for expanded clones, a class.

TRBJ2-1 | - | TRBD2 | TRBV7-9 | TGTGCCAGCAGCCCCCGGACTAGCGGGAGCTCCTACAATGAGCAGTTCTTC | CASSPRTSGSSYNEQFF
TRBJ2-5 | - | - | TRBV5-1 | TGCGCCAGCAGCTTGGAGGGACAAGAGACCCAGTACTTC | CASSLEGQETQYF
TRBJ1-6 | - | TRBD1 | TRBV5-1 | TGCGCCAGCAGCGCGCCGGGACAGGGTCATTCACCCCTCCACTTT | CASSAPGQGHSPLHF
TRBJ2-2 | - | - | TRBV4-3 | TGCGCCAGCAGCCAAGATCCGGGACGCCGGCCCGGGGAGCTGTTTTTT | CASSQDPGRRPGELFF
TRBJ1-2 | few | - | TRBV7-9 | TGTGCCAGCAGCACGGGAGACACGGCTAACTATGGCTACACCTTC | CASSTGDTANYGYTF
TRBJ2-1 | few | - | TRBV11-2 | TGTGCCAGCAGCTTAGGTTTCCGGGGGGCTACCTACAATGAGCAGTTCTTC | CASSLGFRGATYNEQFF
TRBJ2-3 | few | - | TRBV7-9 | TGTGCCAGCAGTTCAGAAGTGTATACGCAGTATTTT | CASSSEVYTQYF
TRBJ1-3 | few | - | TRBV30 | TGTGCCTGGACGCCTGGGGGTTCCGGAAACACCATATATTTT | CAWTPGGSGNTIYF
TRBJ2-5 | - | - | TRBV30 | TGTGCCTGGAACCCTGGGGGTGGGGAGACCCAGTACTTC | CAWNPGGGETQYF
TRBJ2-1 | few | TRBD1 | TRBV7-9 | TGTGCCAGCAGCTCCGGGACAGGGGCTGACAATGAGCAGTTCTTC | CASSSGTGADNEQFF
TRBJ2-5 | - | TRBD1 | TRBV7-2 | TGTGCCAGCAGCGTATACCGGGACAGGGCCCAAGAGACCCAGTACTTC | CASSVYRDRAQETQYF
TRBJ2-5 | - | - | TRBV23-1 | TGCGCCAGCAGTCAGATCCAAGAGACCCAGTACTTC | CASSQIQETQYF
TRBJ2-4 | - | TRBD1 | TRBV19 | TGTGCCAGTAGTGAACAGGGGGCCGTGGCCAAAAACATTCAGTACTTC | CASSEQGAVAKNIQYF
TRBJ1-1 | few | TRBD1 | TRBV2 | TGTGCCAGCAGTCGGACAGGGTTTGAAACTGAAGCTTTCTTT | CASSRTGFETEAFF
TRBJ2-2 | few | TRBD1 | TRBV7-2 | TGTGCCAGCAGCTTCGACAGGGGAATCACCGGGGAGCTGTTTTTT | CASSFDRGITGELFF
TRBJ2-5 | few | - | TRBV7-2 | TGTGCCAGCAGCTTAATACCCGGGGGCCAAGAGACCCAGTACTTC | CASSLIPGGQETQYF
TRBJ2-2 | - | - | TRBV9 | TGTGCCAGCAGCGTAGCAATATCGTGGGGCCAGACCGGGGAGCTGTTTTTT | CASSVAISWGQTGELFF
TRBJ2-1 | few | - | TRBV15 | TGTGCCACCAGCAGAGAACCGAAGTATGAGCAGTTCTTC | CATSREPKYEQFF
TRBJ2-2 | - | - | TRBV7-3 | TGTGCCAGCAGCTTCCCGGACACCGGGGAGCTGTTTTTT | CASSFPDTGELFF
TRBJ2-5 | - | - | TRBV10-3 | TGTGCCACACAGGCCTTCCTGGGGGAGACCCAGTACTTC | CATQAFLGETQYF
TRBJ2-1 | few | - | TRBV7-2 | TGTGCCAGCAGCTCTCGGGGCAATGAGCAGTTCTTC | CASSSRGNEQFF
TRBJ2-1 | few | TRBD2 | TRBV4-2 | TGTGCCAGCAGTAGGGTGACTAGCGGGGGACCGGGGGAGCAGTTCTTC | CASSRVTSGGPGEQFF
TRBJ2-5 | few | TRBD2 | TRBV10-2 | TGCGCCAGCAGTGACCCTGGACTAGCGGGGGGAACGTACCAAGAGACCCAGTACTTC | CASSDPGLAGGTYQETQYF
TRBJ2-7 | few | - | TRBV29-1 | TGCAGCGTTCAAGGGTACTCCTACGAGCAGTACTTC | CSVQGYSYEQYF
TRBJ2-5 | - | - | TRBV5-1 | TGCGCCAGCAGCTTCAACAGATTCCAAGAGACCCAGTACTTC | CASSFNRFQETQYF
TRBJ2-1 | - | TRBD2 | TRBV9 | TGTGCCAGCAGCGTAACCCTAGCGGGGTACAATGAGCAGTTCTTC | CASSVTLAGYNEQFF
TRBJ2-1 | few | - | TRBV20-1 | TGCAGTGCTAGTCAGAATGAGCAGTTCTTC | CSASQNEQFF
TRBJ2-6 | - | - | TRBV5-1 | TGCGCCAGCAGCTCACAGGGATCTGGGGCCAACGTCCTGACTTTC | CASSSQGSGANVLTF
TRBJ2-3 | few | TRBD1 | TRBV5-4 | TGTGCCAGCGGATTACAGGGGGCGCCGGGCACAGATACGCAGTATTTT | CASGLQGAPGTDTQYF
TRBJ2-7 | few | TRBD1 | TRBV19 | TGTGCCAGTAGTTCAACGGCTATTAACAGGGGGAGAGCCTACGAGCAGTACTTC | CASSSTAINRGRAYEQYF
TRBJ2-3 | few | - | TRBV18 | TGTGCCAGCTCCCCGGCCGGGACCTCCACAGATACGCAGTATTTT | CASSPAGTSTDTQYF
TRBJ2-3 | - | TRBD2 | TRBV7-7 | TGTGCCAGCAGCAAGGGACTAGCGGCCAACTACTGCACAGATACGCAGTATTTT | CASSKGLAANYCTDTQYF
TRBJ2-1 | few | TRBD2 | TRBV2 | TGTGCCAGCAGTCGGGAGCGGGGGGGCCTCAATGAGCAGTTCTTC | CASSRERGGLNEQFF
TRBJ2-7 | - | - | TRBV19 | TGTGCCAGTAGCCCCGTGGGACACTTTAGCTCCTACGAGCAGTACTTC | CASSPVGHFSSYEQYF
TRBJ2-7 | few | - | TRBV11-2 | TGTGCCAGCAGCTTTCGGAGACCCGTGGGGCAGCAGTACTTC | CASSFRRPVGQQYF